These 31 T cell receptor beta chains share one sample of origin, sequenced in a study of cytomegalovirus exposure and HLA in healthy donors. The PCR had 60 Vbeta and 13 Jbeta primers. Measured with immunoSEQ multiplex PCR; TCRdb has only the in-frame clones, and not every one. This sample has 250,000 to 350,000 clones, with about four fifths found just once. The specimen was PBMCs. The receptors shown here come from a girl aged 2-9 years in good health and CMV-seronegative.

The rearrangement uses TRBV5-4 and TRBJ1-2; TRBD1 might be the D (6 bases). Between the trimmed V and J ends, which lost 0 bases and 5 bases, there was a span of 14 bases. CDR1 and CDR2 from the germline V gene are SGHNT and YYREEE (reference sequence). The length of the CDR3 is 15 residues. The CDR3 spells CASSLESRGGYGYTF. The CDR3 region has the DNA TGTGCCAGCAGCTTGGAATCCAGGGGTGGATATGGCTACACCTTC.

This chain joins TRBV29-1 and TRBJ2-2; maybe TRBD1 (5 bases). Trimming cost V 6 bases and J 0 bases, with 14 bases left between them. The CDR3 contains 15 residues. CDR1 and CDR2 (germline): SQVTM, ANQGSEA. CDR3 protein: CSVQTGETNTGELFF. CDR3 nucleotides: TGCAGCGTCCAAACAGGAGAAACGAACACCGGGGAGCTGTTTTTT.

The rearrangement links TRBV5-6 to TRBJ2-1; D possibly corresponds to TRBD1 (6 bases). V lost 0 bases and J 4 bases, leaving 14 bases between the germline ends. The CDR3 is made up of 16 amino acids. Looked up from germline, CDR1 is SGHDT and CDR2 is YYEEEE. CDR3 sequence (DNA): TGTGCCAGCAGCTTGGCCAGGGACATTACTTACAATGAGCAGTTCTTC. This gives the protein CASSLARDITYNEQFF.

This rearrangement joins TRBV4-1 to TRBJ2-5; D perhaps matches TRBD2 (6 bases). Deletions cut 0 bases from V and 4 bases from J, with 15 bases between. Germline loops: CDR1 MGHRA, CDR2 YSYEKL. This CDR3 region has 16 residues. The CDR3 loop reads CASSQELVGGLETQYF. CDR3 nucleotides: TGCGCCAGCAGCCAAGAGTTAGTGGGGGGTCTAGAGACCCAGTACTTC.

This clone was observed once. The genes are TRBV5-1 and TRBJ2-5; the D gene is possibly TRBD1 (6 bases). The J call is in doubt because the DNA end fits TRBJ2-7 better. The CDR3 runs to 13 residues. Germline V gene data show CDR1 as SGHRS and CDR2 as YFSETQ. The CDR3 region is CASRSDRMYEQYF. For the CDR3, the DNA is TGCGCCAGCAGATCCGACAGGATGTACGAGCAGTACTTC.

The chain couples TRBV5-1 to TRBJ2-2, with D possibly being TRBD2 (5 bases). This CDR3 is built from 14 residues. The V gene's germline CDR1 is SGHRS and CDR2 YFSETQ. Trimming shortened V by 0 bases and J by 6 bases, and 9 bases separated the two germline ends. CDR3 nucleotides: TGCGCCAGCAGCTTGGTGGTGGACTCCGGGGAGCTGTTTTTT. Translated: CASSLVVDSGELFF.

The chain couples TRBV5-4 to TRBJ2-3; 14 nucleotides agree with TRBD2. Germline CDR1 and CDR2: SGHNT and YYREEE (reference sequence). This CDR3 contains 18 residues. V lost 4 bases to trimming and J lost 5 bases; unmatched junction nucleotides: 12. This chain's CDR3 is CASSPGTSGSLGGDTQYF. The DNA for the CDR3 is TGTGCCAGCAGCCCCGGGACTAGCGGGAGTCTCGGTGGAGATACGCAGTATTTT. The full variable domain, rest sourced from reference TRBV5-4 and TRBJ2-3, is ETGVTQSPTHLIKTRGQQVTLRCSSQSGHNTVSWYQQALGQGPQFIFQYYREEENGRGNFPPRFSGLQFPNYSSELNVNALELDDSALYLCASSPGTSGSLGGDTQYFGPGTRLTVL.

The chain combines TRBV9 with TRBJ2-2, with D maybe TRBD2 (7 bases). The CDR3 is made up of 19 amino acids. Germline lookup yields CDR1 SGDLS and CDR2 YYNGEE. Trimming removed 3 bases from V and 3 bases from J, with 24 bases in between. CDR3 bases: TGTGCCAGCAGCGCGCGCCGGGGGGCGACGGGTAGCGACACCGGGGAGCTGTTTTTT. Translating it yields CASSARRGATGSDTGELFF.

The chain is built from TRBV13 and TRBJ1-1; 7 positions match TRBD1. Germline V lookup: CDR1 PRHDT, CDR2 FYEKMQ (reference sequence). The V and J ends lost 3 bases and 1 base, in that order; junction bases with no gene match: 8. This CDR3 comprises 16 residues. The CDR3: CASSFITGAGNTEAFF. CDR3 bases: TGTGCCAGCAGCTTCATTACAGGGGCTGGGAACACTGAAGCTTTCTTT.

The rearrangement joins TRBV2 to TRBJ2-3; D perhaps matches TRBD2 (6 bases). Deletions cut 11 bases from V and 3 bases from J, with 12 bases between. The length of the CDR3 is 12 residues. The V gene's germline CDR1 is SNHLY and CDR2 FYNNEI. The CDR3 spells CAGTYDTDTQYF. DNA of the CDR3: TGTGCCGGGACTTACGATACAGATACGCAGTATTTT.

The chain joins TRBV13 to TRBJ2-3; 13 nucleotides line up with TRBD2. Trimming cost V 5 bases and J 3 bases; bases outside gene matches: 8. CDR1 and CDR2 from the germline V gene are PRHDT and FYEKMQ (reference sequence). This CDR3 region has 17 residues. Written as DNA, the CDR3 is TGTGCCAGCAGCACCCGGACTAGCGGGAGACGAACAGATACGCAGTATTTT. This codes for CASSTRTSGRRTDTQYF.

In its sample, this clone was seen a few times. This sequence joins TRBV18 and TRBJ1-2, with TRBD1 identical over 8 bases. Germline V gene sequence: CDR1 KGHSH, CDR2 LQKENI. The CDR3 totals 16 residues. V trimming: 2 bases; J trimming: 6 bases; junction bases outside the gene matches: 11. The CDR3 nucleotides are TGTGCCAGCTCACCAACTCTCTCCAGGGGGCGGGATGGCTACACCTTC. It yields the protein CASSPTLSRGRDGYTF.

This clone was observed a single time. Different DNA sequences within this sample yield the same CDR3. J is TRBJ1-2 and V is TRBV19, with TRBD1 matching 8 bases. V was pared by 4 bases and J by 2 bases, with 0 bases of the junction left unmatched. This CDR3 has 13 residues. The germline CDR1 and CDR2 sequences are LNHDA and SQIVND (reference sequence). CDR3 amino acids: CASSRQGNYGYTF. The CDR3 DNA reads as TGTGCCAGTAGTAGACAGGGGAACTATGGCTACACCTTC.

The V gene is TRBV27, the J gene TRBJ2-1; TRBD2 matches at 9 bases. CDR3 length: 15 residues. After removal of 5 bases from V and 5 bases from J, the junction contained 7 bases not matched to a gene. The germline gives CDR1 MNHEY, CDR2 SMNVEV (reference sequence). The CDR3 nucleotides are TGTGCCAGCAGTACCGGGACTAGCTTACACAATGAGCAGTTCTTC. Translation: CASSTGTSLHNEQFF.

The CDR3 sequence is CASSWTGGGYNEQFF. In DNA, the CDR3 is TGTGCCAGCAGCTGGACAGGGGGGGGATACAATGAGCAGTTCTTC. The chain couples TRBV7-3 to TRBJ2-1, with 10 bases lining up with TRBD1. Germline assignment: CDR1 SGHTA and CDR2 FQGTGA. The CDR3 has 15 amino acids. J gave up 4 bases and V 4 bases, and 4 bases lay outside the gene matches.

The CDR3 here is CAISVDTSSYEQYF. CDR3 bases: TGTGCCATCAGTGTGGACACGAGCTCCTACGAGCAGTACTTC. The chain combines TRBV10-3 with TRBJ2-7, with D possibly TRBD1 on 5 matching bases. The CDR3 loop spans 14 amino acids. Germline CDR1 is ENHRY and CDR2 is SYGVKD. Deletions cut 4 bases from V and 0 bases from J, with 10 bases between.

This clone was observed a few times. The rearrangement joins TRBV27 to TRBJ2-7, with 10 bases that match TRBD2. CDR3 length equals 15 residues. V shed 5 bases and J 3 bases; nucleotides not matched to a gene: 7. The germline V gene encodes CDR1 MNHEY and CDR2 SMNVEV (reference sequence). For the CDR3, the DNA is TGTGCCAGCAGTGCCTCTAGCGGGAGTATCTACGAGCAGTACTTC. Translation gives CASSASSGSIYEQYF.

The V and J genes are TRBV11-1 and TRBJ2-5, with unresolved D. V shed 4 bases and J shed 11 bases, with 11 bases lying between them. Looked up from germline, CDR1 is SGHAT and CDR2 is FQDESV (reference sequence). The CDR3 sequence is 11 residues long. Written as DNA, the CDR3 is TGTGCCAGCAGCTCGGGTCCAAATCAGTACTTC. Translation: CASSSGPNQYF.

This clone has only a few counts. The chain has TRBV25-1 and TRBJ1-4, with TRBD1 identical over 7 bases. Germline V gene lookup returns CDR1 MGHDK and CDR2 SYGVNS. The V segment lost 4 bases and the J segment 4 bases; nucleotides outside the gene matches: 6. This CDR3 comprises 15 residues. The CDR3 nucleotides read TGTGCCAGCAGTGTCCCGGGACAGCTTAATGAAAAACTGTTTTTT. Protein sequence: CASSVPGQLNEKLFF.

DNA for the CDR3: TGTGCCAGCAGTCCACCCTGGGGCTCAGGGGACAGAGCGAACACTGAAGCTTTCTTT. The encoded protein is CASSPPWGSGDRANTEAFF. The rearrangement links TRBV28 to TRBJ1-1; 7 bases fit TRBD1. V lost 5 bases to trimming and J lost 1 base; unmatched junction nucleotides: 19. Germline-derived CDR1 and CDR2 are MDHEN and SYDVKM. This CDR3 region has 19 residues.

The gene calls are TRBV18 and TRBJ1-3, with 7 bases identical to TRBD1. V was clipped by 3 bases and J by 2 bases; unmatched bases: 4. This CDR3 has 15 amino acids. Looked up from germline, CDR1 is KGHSH and CDR2 is LQKENI. The CDR3 nucleotides read TGTGCCAGCTCACCTCCCGGGACAGCTGGAAACACCATATATTTT. It codes for CASSPPGTAGNTIYF.

The chain is built from TRBV7-8 and TRBJ2-1; D unresolved. Trimming took off 3 bases at V and 8 bases at J, with 5 bases between the two ends. This CDR3 is built from 11 residues. Germline V lookup: CDR1 SGHVS, CDR2 FQNEAQ. The chain's CDR3 is CASSFGYEQFF. For the CDR3, the DNA is TGTGCCAGCAGCTTCGGTTATGAGCAGTTCTTC.

V is TRBV5-1 and J is TRBJ2-2; 9 bases line up with TRBD2. Per the germline V gene, CDR1 is SGHRS and CDR2 is YFSETQ. V lost 1 base, J lost 3 bases, and 1 base stayed unmatched. The length of the CDR3 is 15 residues. The CDR3 sequence is CASSLWTSDTGELFF. The CDR3, as DNA: TGCGCCAGCAGCTTGTGGACTAGCGACACCGGGGAGCTGTTTTTT.

The chain couples TRBV9 to TRBJ2-3; D call uncertain. Trimming shortened V by 0 bases and J by 4 bases, and 6 bases separated the two germline ends. CDR1 SGDLS and CDR2 YYNGEE come from the germline V gene. This CDR3 spans 13 amino acids. In DNA, the CDR3 is TGTGCCAGCAGCGTAGATCAGGCAGATACGCAGTATTTT. Translated, it gives CASSVDQADTQYF.

V is TRBV7-3 and J is TRBJ2-5, with D maybe TRBD1 (6 bases). The CDR3 length is 16 residues. Trimming cost V 5 bases and J 5 bases, with 21 bases left between them. Germline V gives CDR1 SGHTA, CDR2 FQGTGA. The CDR3 DNA reads TGTGCCAGCAGCCCCCGCGGCAGGGGAACCGGCGAGACCCAGTACTTC. This codes for CASSPRGRGTGETQYF.

This chain joins TRBV28 and TRBJ2-7; 8 nucleotides match TRBD2. The V gene end was trimmed by 2 bases and the J gene end by 5 bases; junction bases not matched to a gene: 14. This CDR3 is built from 17 residues. Germline V gene data show CDR1 as MDHEN and CDR2 as SYDVKM. This CDR3 is CASSLDVQSSGFHEQYF. CDR3 coding DNA: TGTGCCAGCAGTTTAGATGTTCAGTCTAGCGGGTTCCACGAGCAGTACTTC.

For the CDR3, the DNA is TGTGCCAGCGCTCCCGACGGGGGGGCGTTATACAATGAGCAGTTCTTC. Translated: CASAPDGGALYNEQFF. The chain recombines TRBV7-2 with TRBJ2-1; 8 positions agree with TRBD2. The V segment lost 8 bases and the J segment 4 bases; nucleotides outside the gene matches: 13. The CDR3 has 16 amino acids. Germline CDR1 reads SGHTA; CDR2 reads FQGNSA.

The chain recombines TRBV29-1 with TRBJ2-7; possibly TRBD2 for D (6 bases). This CDR3 spans 14 amino acids. With 4 bases removed from V and 3 bases from J, the gap between germline ends came to 16 bases. Germline V gene data show CDR1 as SQVTM and CDR2 as ANQGSEA. The CDR3 is CSVAIVRGIYEQYF. The CDR3 region has the DNA TGCAGCGTTGCGATCGTTCGGGGGATCTACGAGCAGTACTTC.

The CDR3 DNA reads TGTGCCTGGTCACTAGTAGCGGGGCTGGGGGAGACCCAGTACTTC. It codes for CAWSLVAGLGETQYF. The chain couples TRBV30 to TRBJ2-5; 8 bases align to TRBD2. CDR1 and CDR2 (germline): GTSNPN, SVGIG (reference sequence). The CDR3 covers 15 residues. J was trimmed by 5 bases and V by 5 bases; bases with no gene match: 13. The full variable domain, rest sourced from reference TRBV30 and TRBJ2-5, is SQTIHQWPATLVQPVGSPLSLECTVEGTSNPNLYWYRQAAGRGLQLLFYSVGIGQISSEVPQNLSASRPQDRQFILSSKKLLLSDSGFYLCAWSLVAGLGETQYFGPGTRLLVL.

This clone was seen more than once but under ten times. V and J are TRBV4-1 and TRBJ2-2; 9 nucleotides agree with TRBD2. With V trimmed by 1 base and J by 5 bases, 8 bases remained unmatched. Germline V lookup: CDR1 MGHRA, CDR2 YSYEKL. The CDR3 is made up of 17 amino acids. The CDR3 spells CASSQVIAGLATGELFF. In DNA form, the CDR3 reads TGCGCCAGCAGCCAAGTTATAGCTGGACTAGCGACCGGGGAGCTGTTTTTT.

The chain carries TRBV5-1 and TRBJ2-7, with 9 bases lining up with TRBD1. CDR1 SGHRS and CDR2 YFSETQ come from the germline V gene. J lost 2 bases, V lost 4 bases, and 7 bases had no gene match. The CDR3 runs to 15 residues. CDR3 amino acids: CASSPKDRGPYEQYF. The CDR3 DNA reads TGCGCCAGCAGCCCGAAGGACAGGGGACCCTACGAGCAGTACTTC.